What follows is one T cell receptor beta chain and its context. What antigen it recognizes has not been identified. There are no base qualities to consult, and no much larger clone falls within one base. The library was obtained by the immunoSEQ multiplex PCR assay. A mixture of 60 forward primers for TCR Vbeta segments and 13 reverse primers for TCR Jbeta segments was used in the multiplex PCR. A multiplex PCR assay on genomic DNA amplified the CDR3 region of rearranged TCR beta genes. The Illumina HiSeq System was used to sequence the amplified TCR beta libraries as 87-base-pair reads. Processing in the source paper ran as follows. Across the 670 or so repertoires, a later analysis counted approximately 75 million unique TCR beta chains, roughly 11 million of which were shared by at least two donors. A nearest-neighbor algorithm error-corrected the raw reads and collapsed the reads into unique sequences, merging closely related sequences to remove PCR and sequencing errors. V, D and J gene segments were assigned by aligning CDR3 sequences to IMGT reference sequences. For a sequence to be retained, a match of at least six nucleotides to both a V gene segment and a J gene segment was required. Rearrangements were called productive when the CDR3 lacked stop codons and stayed in frame with V and J; all others were non-productive. Following IMGT convention, CDR3 was defined as the stretch from the second conserved V-encoded cysteine to the conserved J-encoded phenylalanine. Sequences without an unambiguous match to a single V gene segment were excluded from the earlier analysis of several hundred of the donors. An earlier analysis of a few hundred of the donors called V segments functional above 56.7% productive rearrangements and segregating when the between-donor standard deviation exceeded 5%. A statistical classification framework was built for diagnosing cytomegalovirus status from the catalog of TCR beta chain sequences. V and J gene assignment, in a later analysis, came from comparing TCR nucleotide sequences with IMGT/GENE-DB human TR gene sequences. In a later analysis, CDR3 sequences and most-parsimonious VDJ recombination scenarios were assigned using the TCRdist pipeline. In a later analysis, each TCR beta chain was defined by its CDR3 amino acid sequence together with its V-gene family, and reads lacking a unique V-gene family were excluded. In a later analysis, around 650 highly shared, low-generation-probability nucleotide sequences were removed to address suspected cross-contamination and a sequencing artifact. A later analysis calculated a clonal expansion index for each public chain from normalized within-repertoire ranks of inferred template counts. In a later analysis, generation probabilities were computed with a VDJ recombination model fitted to out-of-frame rearrangements, and the resulting probabilities were checked against IGoR. Hypergeometric tests were used in a later analysis to score TCR-TCR, TCR-HLA and TCR-CMV co-occurrence, with a repertoire-size bias correction applied to the TCR pairs. To estimate false discovery rates, a later analysis permuted the HLA or CMV assignments 20 times. In a later analysis, co-occurring TCRs were grouped using DBSCAN, and TCRdist sequence similarity was added for clustering within HLA-allele-positive subsets. Repertoires with fewer than 30,000 or more than 120,000 public chains, plus five repertoires with anomalous nucleotide sharing, were excluded from co-occurrence clustering. The immuneACCESS repertoire file appears here via TCRdb, limited to in-frame rearrangements. These files lack a portion of the clones; in checked studies, under half of the deficit traces to unresolved V genes, and the cause of the others is not known. Clone size and the V and J calls come from that table; the DNA yielded D and trimming. This sample holds around 200,000 clones; less than 85% were observed only once. The top ten hold under 0.8% of the sample.

In total, fewer than 750 healthy bone marrow donors made up the cohort. At the time of sampling, all cohort members were nominally healthy, though unrecorded immune exposures were likely present. The donor was CMV seronegative and belonged to the group of around 350 seronegative cohort members. Each donor provided a peripheral blood sample, and peripheral blood mononuclear cells were used for TCR beta sequencing. Genomic DNA was extracted from the blood cell samples with the Qiagen DNeasy Blood Extraction Kit. The data originate from a study of cytomegalovirus exposure and HLA in healthy donors (dated by TCRdb to 2016 to 2017). For the wider study: In an earlier analysis of approximately 500 of the donors, 276 Gb of sequence data and roughly 100 million unique TCR beta sequences from about 179 million T cells were reported. The study profiled the T cell repertoires of under 850 subjects by immunosequencing and related them to cytomegalovirus serostatus. An early release that covered 500 to 800 HLA-typed donors contained around 330 gigabases of sequencing data and 70 million to 100 million unique TCR sequences. In a later genetic analysis, genome-wide SNP genotypes for about 55% of the roughly 670 donors were used, and that subset was treated as a discovery cohort. Roughly five DR-DQ haplotypes were treated as single units for association and clustering because of strong linkage in the cohort. Across 300 to 400 genotyped donors of the cohort, an average of approximately 240,000 unique TCR beta nucleotide sequences per donor were sequenced, and 15% to 20% of those sequences were non-productive. A later analysis re-examined previously published TCR beta repertoires from roughly 650 donors and added high-resolution HLA genotyping to investigate patterns of TCR occurrence. Besides the first cohort of roughly 660 subjects, a separate validation cohort made up of 120 different subjects was used. Alongside the repertoire data, information on donor age, sex, ethnicity and CMV serostatus was compiled. The study aimed to test whether cataloging public T cell receptors could reveal signatures of past pathogen exposure. Among the roughly 400 genotyped donors, approximately 77% belonged to the genetic ancestry cluster associated with self-reported Caucasian donors. The number of donors typed differed by locus, with roughly 620-630 for A, B, C, DRB1 and DQB1, 522 for DQA1, about 610 for DPA1, and approximately 470 for DPB1. To predict cytomegalovirus infection status, the study combined high-throughput TCR immunosequencing, statistical association of individual TCRs with disease status, and machine learning. Rather than using new phenotypic data, the later analysis identified candidate immune exposures from TCR beta sequences and from how often those sequences occurred across donors. Every repertoire in the discovery cohort had been generated on one and the same sequencing platform. An earlier analysis of 587 of the donors used high-throughput TCR beta sequencing to judge whether each TCR beta V gene segment behaved as functional or pseudogenic. HLA typing covered class I and class II loci at four-digit resolution. General findings and caveats noted by the study authors: When HLA alleles, especially DR and DQ, strongly co-occurred, attributing TCR associations to individual alleles was difficult. HLA typing was unavailable for some donors at each locus, so association tests used only the typed subset. Correlated functional status among segregating V segments might reflect linkage disequilibrium, but an unknown experimental factor could not be ruled out. The cohort was sequenced for TCR beta chains only, and without alpha or paired-chain data the features that could be detected were limited. Immune exposure information for the cohort was limited to CMV serostatus. Most TCR sequences were observed very rarely across donors, whereas some public TCRs were present in many individuals. Broadly in line with IMGT annotations, most TCR beta V segments showed up in productive rearrangements about 87% or about 30% of the time in an earlier analysis of roughly 590 of the donors. The study listed 150 to 200 TCR beta chains as associated with cytomegalovirus. It was suggested by the authors that the approach could potentially be generalized to other disease states and immunological phenotypes. An association between a missense DCLRE1C variant and V-gene and J-gene trimming of TCR beta chains was found in a later genetic analysis and replicated in an independent cohort. The earlier analysis of some 540 of the donors excluded over 15 rarely observed V segments, including chromosome 9 orphons, because counts were too low. The 87-base-pair reads could not distinguish some IMGT-functional V segments, including TRBV6-2 and TRBV6-3, so those segments were excluded. A later analysis found that most CMV-associated TCR beta chains appeared HLA-restricted, with HLA associations seemingly driven largely by CMV exposure. In both the original and validation cohorts, the classifier was reported to diagnose cytomegalovirus status with high specificity and sensitivity. Specific HLA alleles were associated with 15,000 to 20,000 TCR beta sequences at a false discovery rate of 0.05 in a later analysis. A later analysis reported that several top co-occurrence clusters appeared linked to parvovirus B19, influenza, CMV and Epstein-Barr virus. The presence/absence analyses assumed that sequencing depth was roughly uniform across donors, and that assumption may not be true. Three of the identified cytomegalovirus-associated TCR beta chains were confirmed in vitro to be specific for cytomegalovirus antigens. According to a later genetic analysis, donors in an Asian-associated ancestry cluster had fewer N-insertions in productive TCRs than the approximately 700-donor mean. A further reported finding was that TCR beta sequences accurately predicted the HLA-A and HLA-B alleles for most subjects in the first cohort. According to a later analysis, TCR association rates differed among HLA loci, with DRB1 alleles showing the most associated TCRs and HLA-C alleles showing the fewest. In a later analysis, HLA-associated TCR beta chains were found to be more clonally expanded and to have lower generation probabilities than equally common non-associated chains. A group of highly shared sequence variants was considered likely to be a technical artifact of the sequencing pipeline.

The germline V gene gives CDR1 as MGHRA and CDR2 as YSYEKL. From the cysteine through the phenylalanine, the CDR3 covers 14 amino acids. This entry keeps only the CDR3 DNA: 42 bases, framed from base 1. V is trimmed back by 5 bases and J by 4 bases, and the junction contains 6 bases that no gene match accounts for. Sequenced material: PBMCs. The source of this sequence is a boy between 10 and 17 years old in good health and CMV-seronegative. The chain links TRBV4-1 with TRBJ1-1, with TRBD1 matching 8 junction bases. The CDR3 in this case is CASSELTGGTEAFF. The DNA reads as follows: TGCGCCAGCAGCGAACTAACAGGGGGCACTGAAGCTTTCTTT.